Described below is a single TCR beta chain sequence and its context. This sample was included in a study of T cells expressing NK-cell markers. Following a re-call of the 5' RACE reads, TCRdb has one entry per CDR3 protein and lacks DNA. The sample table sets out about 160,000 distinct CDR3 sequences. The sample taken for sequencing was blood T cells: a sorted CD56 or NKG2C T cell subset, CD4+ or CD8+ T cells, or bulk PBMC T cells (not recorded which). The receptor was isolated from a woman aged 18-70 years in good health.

CDR3 amino acids: CASSEIGFRDTGELFF. The chain is built from TRBV6-1 and TRBJ2-2. The CDR3 consists of 16 residues. Germline V lookup: CDR1 MNHNS, CDR2 SASEGT.